The 15 T cell receptor beta chains below all came from one sample that was sequenced in a study of T-cell reconstitution after alpha-beta-depleted transplantation in children. Unique molecular identifiers were incorporated when the TCRbeta library was constructed. TCRdb analysed the PCR reads with MiXCR anew, one entry per CDR3 protein. The sample yields a few hundred thousand distinct CDR3 sequences, 9.5% to 15% seen once. The input for sequencing was PBMCs from the stem cell graft donor, taken from the stem cell graft. All receptors come from a human donor who donated a stem cell graft to a child with combined immunodeficiency.

The rearrangement links TRBV14 to TRBJ2-2, with TRBD2 identical over 12 bases. The CDR3 runs to 20 residues. J lost 4 bases, V lost 1 base, and 13 bases had no gene match. Looked up from germline, CDR1 is SGHDN and CDR2 is FVKESK. CDR3 protein: CASSQVGTSGRLERTGELFF. The CDR3 region has the DNA TGTGCCAGCAGCCAAGTTGGGACTAGCGGGCGACTCGAACGCACCGGGGAGCTGTTTTTT.

This clonotype has at least ten counts. The V and J genes are TRBV20-1 and TRBJ2-1; the D gene is possibly TRBD2 (6 bases). In germline, CDR1 is DFQATT, CDR2 SNEGSKA (reference sequence). With 0 bases removed from V and 2 bases from J, the gap between germline ends came to 20 bases. The CDR3 has 18 residues. The CDR3 protein is CSARDRPRYGSPYNEQFF. The CDR3 nucleotides read TGCAGTGCTAGAGATCGGCCTCGCTACGGGAGCCCCTACAATGAGCAGTTCTTC.

This clonotype was seen many times. V is TRBV6-1 and J is TRBJ2-5; the D call may be TRBD1 or TRBD2 (5 bases each). Trimming shortened V by 5 bases and J by 4 bases, and 11 bases separated the two germline ends. CDR1 is MNHNS, CDR2 SASEGT, per germline. This CDR3 has 13 residues. As DNA, the CDR3 is TGTGCCAGCAGTCCCGGGACCGGAGAGACCCAGTACTTC. Residues: CASSPGTGETQYF.

The table lists this clonotype with many counts. The gene calls are TRBV7-9 and TRBJ1-2; D not certain. V was pared by 1 base and J by 6 bases, with 9 bases between. The CDR3 extends over 13 amino acids. CDR1 and CDR2 (germline): SEHNR, FQNEAQ (reference sequence). The CDR3 loop is CASSLVPYHGYTF. The CDR3 region has the DNA TGTGCCAGCAGCTTAGTTCCTTACCATGGCTACACCTTC.

The rearrangement uses TRBV5-1 and TRBJ2-3, with 10 bases aligning to TRBD2. Germline loops: CDR1 SGHRS, CDR2 YFSETQ. V shed 0 bases, J shed 4 bases, and the junction held 11 bases outside the gene matches. There are 18 residues in the CDR3. CDR3 in amino acids: CASSLAVGLAGAPDTQYF. CDR3 sequence (DNA): TGCGCCAGCAGCTTGGCCGTAGGGCTAGCGGGAGCCCCAGATACGCAGTATTTT.

The chain employs TRBV5-6 and TRBJ2-1; 15 bases match TRBD2. J lost 7 bases, V lost 4 bases, and 6 bases had no gene match. Germline loops: CDR1 SGHDT, CDR2 YYEEEE. This CDR3 contains 16 residues. The CDR3 loop reads CASSGGTSGRINEQFF. The CDR3 DNA sequence: TGTGCCAGCAGCGGGGGGACTAGCGGGAGGATTAATGAGCAGTTCTTC. Complete variable domain (other parts from reference TRBV5-6 and TRBJ2-1): DAGVTQSPTHLIKTRGQQVTLRCSPKSGHDTVSWYQQALGQGPQFIFQYYEEEERQRGNFPDRFSGHQFPNYSSELNVNALLLGDSALYLCASSGGTSGRINEQFFGPGTRLTVL.

The chain uses TRBV16 and TRBJ2-7; 8 nucleotides agree with TRBD1. The CDR3 sequence is 14 residues long. V trimming: 3 bases; J trimming: 3 bases; junction bases outside the gene matches: 4. The V gene's germline CDR1 is KGHSY and CDR2 FQNENV. The CDR3 DNA is TGTGCCAGCAGCCAGGCCGGACAGGGCTACGAGCAGTACTTC. This gives the protein CASSQAGQGYEQYF.

The chain links TRBV7-3 to TRBJ2-3; no clear D gene. V was trimmed by 5 bases and J by 3 bases, leaving 18 bases between them. The CDR3 is 16 amino acids. Germline-derived CDR1 and CDR2 are SGHTA and FQGTGA. The CDR3 DNA sequence: TGTGCCAGCAGCCAAGACTCTACGCCCATAACAGATACGCAGTATTTT. Translation: CASSQDSTPITDTQYF.

This clonotype was observed a handful of times. V usage is TRBV10-3 and J usage is TRBJ2-5; TRBD1 is a possible D gene (7 bases). The CDR3 totals 15 residues. Germline CDR1 is ENHRY and CDR2 is SYGVKD. V lost 11 bases to trimming and J lost 7 bases, with 26 bases between them. CDR3 sequence (DNA): TGTGCCGCAGGCACAGGAGGGGGCCTGGCGGGGACCCAGTACTTC. This encodes CAAGTGGGLAGTQYF.

The sample holds many counts of this clonotype. The chain employs TRBV11-3 and TRBJ2-1, with 8 bases that match TRBD1. Germline assignment: CDR1 SGHNT and CDR2 YENEEA. V was pared by 3 bases and J by 4 bases, with 5 bases of the junction left unmatched. The CDR3 runs to 15 residues. CDR3 sequence reads: CASSFQGAVYNEQFF. In DNA, the CDR3 is TGTGCCAGCAGCTTTCAGGGGGCAGTTTACAATGAGCAGTTCTTC.

The V call is TRBV3-1, the J call TRBJ2-2, with unresolved D. V lost 3 bases, J lost 7 bases, and 9 bases lay in between. Germline CDR1 and CDR2: LGHDT and YNNKEL (reference sequence). CDR3 length: 13 amino acids. DNA of the CDR3: TGTGCCAGCAGCCACCTAGACGTCGGGGAGCTGTTTTTT. Translated: CASSHLDVGELFF.

The table lists this clonotype with a few counts. J is TRBJ2-7 and V is TRBV11-2, with 9 bases identical to TRBD1. Germline lookup yields CDR1 SGHAT and CDR2 FQNNGV. J was trimmed by 7 bases and V by 7 bases; bases with no gene match: 14. There are 15 residues in the CDR3. CDR3 nucleotide sequence: TGTGCCAGCACCGTGGTTAACAGGGGGCGCTGGGAGCAGTACTTC. It codes for CASTVVNRGRWEQYF.

The chain couples TRBV15 to TRBJ2-5; 7 nucleotides line up with TRBD2. This CDR3 has 17 residues. J was trimmed by 2 bases and V by 5 bases; bases with no gene match: 14. From germline, CDR1 is LNHNV and CDR2 YYDKDF (reference sequence). The CDR3: CATSRRPGGLGQETQYF. Here the CDR3 DNA reads TGTGCCACCAGCCGCCGCCCGGGAGGTTTAGGACAAGAGACCCAGTACTTC.

This clonotype appeared a few times. The V call is TRBV24-1, the J call TRBJ1-2; D unclear. The CDR3 length is 14 residues. The V end was cut by 3 bases, the J end by 6 bases, with 13 bases between. Germline CDR1 KGHDR, CDR2 SFDVKD. The CDR3, as DNA: TGTGCCACCAGTGATCAAGGGTCGGAGCATGGCTACACCTTC. This encodes CATSDQGSEHGYTF.

There are a few counts of this clonotype. The rearrangement uses TRBV29-1 and TRBJ1-1; TRBD1 might be the D (5 bases). This CDR3 has 12 amino acids. Germline CDR1 reads SQVTM; CDR2 reads ANQGSEA. Trimming took 4 bases from V and 4 from J, leaving 10 bases between them. CDR3 loop: CSVGTGATEAFF. CDR3 bases: TGCAGCGTTGGGACCGGGGCCACTGAAGCTTTCTTT.